The rows below give T cell receptor beta chains drawn from one sample of a study of cytomegalovirus exposure and HLA in healthy donors. TCRdb's table, derived via immunoSEQ multiplex PCR, lists solely in-frame clones and lacks some. The data show over 55,000 clones, approximately 90% seen once. Sequencing was performed on PBMCs. These receptors all stem from a woman aged 25 to 39 in good health and CMV-seropositive. Both conserved end residues are part of each CDR3. The D gene is left open where the match is weak. Clone sizes are given selectively: once, few, many, or a class where the clone is expanded.

j_call | clone_size | d_call | v_call | cdr3_nt | cdr3_aa
TRBJ2-3 | NA | NA | TRBV28 | TGTGCCAGCAGCCGCCTCCGGGACACTTTCACAGATACGCAGTATTTT | CASSRLRDTFTDTQYF
TRBJ2-2 | once | NA | TRBV27 | TGTGCCAGCAGCGACATCACACCTAACACCGGGGAGCTGTTTTTT | CASSDITPNTGELFF
TRBJ2-5 | NA | TRBD2 | TRBV18 | TGTGCCAGCTCACCAAAACTAGCGGTACAAGAGACCCAGTACTTC | CASSPKLAVQETQYF
TRBJ2-1 | NA | NA | TRBV5-3 | TGTGCCAGAAAGGAAGGGACCCCGAGGGGGATGAATGAGCAGTTCTTC | CARKEGTPRGMNEQFF
TRBJ1-2 | NA | NA | TRBV28 | TGTGCCAGCAGCACCCTATCATTGGAGGTTTATGGCTACACCTTC | CASSTLSLEVYGYTF
TRBJ2-3 | NA | NA | TRBV30 | TGTGCCTGGAGTGTAATATCGAGACTTAGCACAGATACGCAGTATTTT | CAWSVISRLSTDTQYF
TRBJ2-5 | NA | TRBD1 | TRBV2 | TGTGCCAGCGCGACAGGGGGCCAGGAGACCCAGTACTTC | CASATGGQETQYF
TRBJ1-2 | NA | NA | TRBV29-1 | TGCAGCGTTGAAGGAGACACACAGGGTGCGGGCGATGGCTACACCTTC | CSVEGDTQGAGDGYTF
TRBJ2-2 | once | TRBD1 | TRBV5-6 | TGTGCCAGCAGCCGACTACAGGGGGCGGGCGGGGAGCTGTTTTTT | CASSRLQGAGGELFF
TRBJ1-5 | NA | NA | TRBV4-1 | TGCGCCAGCAGCCAAGATGACAGACCCAATCAGCCCCAGCATTTT | CASSQDDRPNQPQHF
TRBJ1-2 | NA | TRBD1 | TRBV7-2 | TGTGCCAGCAGCTTAGGCGGGACAGTCTATGGCTACACCTTC | CASSLGGTVYGYTF
TRBJ2-1 | NA | NA | TRBV5-1 | TGCGCCAGCAGCTTGGTTGTGGGAGCCTCCTACAATGAGCAGTTCTTC | CASSLVVGASYNEQFF
TRBJ2-5 | once | TRBD1 | TRBV27 | TGTGCCAGCAACAAGTACCCACAGGGGGTCGAGACCCAGTACTTC | CASNKYPQGVETQYF
TRBJ2-7 | NA | TRBD2 | TRBV28 | TGTGCCAGCAGTTTATTTTCCCTAGCGGGAGGTTACGAGCAGTACTTC | CASSLFSLAGGYEQYF
TRBJ1-4 | NA | NA | TRBV19 | TGTGCCACCCAACAGACCAGACGGGAAAAACTGTTTTTT | CATQQTRREKLFF
TRBJ2-5 | NA | NA | TRBV5-1 | TGCGCCAGCAGCTTGGAACCTCTCACTTTAGGGGAAGAGACCCAGTACTTC | CASSLEPLTLGEETQYF
TRBJ1-2 | NA | NA | TRBV5-4 | TGTGCCAGCAGCTTGTACGCGGGTCTGCATGGCTACACCTTC | CASSLYAGLHGYTF
TRBJ1-2 | NA | NA | TRBV5-5 | TGTGCCAGCAGCTCCGGGTGGCCCCAGGGGGGCTACACCTTC | CASSSGWPQGGYTF
TRBJ1-1 | NA | NA | TRBV6-1 | TGTGCCAGCAGTGATCTCGTCCTGAACACTGAAGCTTTCTTT | CASSDLVLNTEAFF
TRBJ2-1 | NA | NA | TRBV5-5 | TGTGCCAGCAGCTCCCCGACCCTAGTGGCGGATGAGCAGTTCTTC | CASSSPTLVADEQFF
TRBJ2-7 | NA | TRBD1 | TRBV5-1 | TGCGCCAGCAGCATTTCCGGGACAGCTCCCTACGAGCAGTACTTC | CASSISGTAPYEQYF
TRBJ2-2 | few | NA | TRBV19 | TGTGCCAGTAGTATTACGGGAGCTGATCTGAACACCGGGGAGCTGTTTTTT | CASSITGADLNTGELFF
TRBJ2-7 | few | TRBD1 | TRBV5-1 | TGCGCCAGCAGCTGGGACAGGGGGTACGAGCAGTACTTC | CASSWDRGYEQYF
TRBJ2-1 | NA | TRBD2 | TRBV5-1 | TGCGCCAGCAGCTCAACTACTAGCGGGGTTGGCAATGAGCAGTTCTTC | CASSSTTSGVGNEQFF
TRBJ1-5 | NA | NA | TRBV28 | TGTGCCAGCAGAACGACGGGGGGTTGGAATCAGCCCCAGCATTTT | CASRTTGGWNQPQHF
TRBJ2-1 | few | NA | TRBV18 | TGTGCCAGCTCACCCCAGGGCACGGCGGCAAACAATGAGCAGTTCTTC | CASSPQGTAANNEQFF
TRBJ2-1 | NA | NA | TRBV9 | TGTGCCAGCAGCCCGGGACAAGATTACTACAATGAGCAGTTCTTC | CASSPGQDYYNEQFF
TRBJ2-1 | NA | NA | TRBV5-1 | TGCGCCAGCAGCTTGGGACTGACCAATGAGCAGTTCTTC | CASSLGLTNEQFF
TRBJ2-3 | once | NA | TRBV27 | TGTGCCAGCAGTTTTCAGTCCGGACAACTTAGCACAGATACGCAGTATTTT | CASSFQSGQLSTDTQYF
TRBJ1-5 | NA | NA | TRBV9 | TGTGCCAGCAGCGTAGCTGGTGGAGGCAATCAGCCCCAGCATTTT | CASSVAGGGNQPQHF
TRBJ2-1 | NA | TRBD2 | TRBV10-3 | TGTGCCATCAGTGAGTCTGCGGGAGTGCTCAGGCCTGAGCAGTTCTTC | CAISESAGVLRPEQFF
TRBJ2-5 | NA | TRBD1 | TRBV12-5 | TGTGCTAGTGGTTTGGCCGCCGGGACAGGGGGAGAGACCCAGTACTTC | CASGLAAGTGGETQYF
TRBJ2-1 | NA | NA | TRBV15 | TGTGCCACCAGCAGAGGACCGGGAGGGGGCCTTAGTGAGCAGTTCTTC | CATSRGPGGGLSEQFF
TRBJ2-2 | NA | TRBD2 | TRBV5-5 | TGTGCCAGCAGCGTTAGCGGGAGAAACGGGGAGCTGTTTTTT | CASSVSGRNGELFF
TRBJ2-5 | NA | NA | TRBV5-4 | TGTGCCAGCAGCCCGAGGACAGCCCAAGGGGAGACCCAGTACTTC | CASSPRTAQGETQYF
TRBJ2-7 | NA | TRBD2 | TRBV10-2 | TGCGCCAGCAGTGACACTAGCGGGATCTACGAGCAGTACTTC | CASSDTSGIYEQYF
TRBJ2-7 | few | TRBD1 | TRBV28 | TGTGCCAGCAGTCGGACAGGGGATACATATGGGGGATCCTACGAGCAGTACTTC | CASSRTGDTYGGSYEQYF